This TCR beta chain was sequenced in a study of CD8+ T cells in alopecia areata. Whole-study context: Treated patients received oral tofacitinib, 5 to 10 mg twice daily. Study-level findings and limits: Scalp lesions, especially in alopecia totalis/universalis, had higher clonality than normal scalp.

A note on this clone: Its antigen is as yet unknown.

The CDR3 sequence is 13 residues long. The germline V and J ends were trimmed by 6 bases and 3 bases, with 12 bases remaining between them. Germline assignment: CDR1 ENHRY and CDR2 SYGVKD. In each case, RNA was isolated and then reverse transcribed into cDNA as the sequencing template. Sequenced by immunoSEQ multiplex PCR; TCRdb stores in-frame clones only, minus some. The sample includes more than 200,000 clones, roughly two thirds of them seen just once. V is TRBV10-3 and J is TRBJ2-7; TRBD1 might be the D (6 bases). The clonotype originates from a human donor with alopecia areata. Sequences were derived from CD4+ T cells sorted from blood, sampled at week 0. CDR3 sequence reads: CAIRETGYYEQYF. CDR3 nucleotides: TGTGCCATCAGAGAGACAGGTTACTACGAGCAGTACTTC.